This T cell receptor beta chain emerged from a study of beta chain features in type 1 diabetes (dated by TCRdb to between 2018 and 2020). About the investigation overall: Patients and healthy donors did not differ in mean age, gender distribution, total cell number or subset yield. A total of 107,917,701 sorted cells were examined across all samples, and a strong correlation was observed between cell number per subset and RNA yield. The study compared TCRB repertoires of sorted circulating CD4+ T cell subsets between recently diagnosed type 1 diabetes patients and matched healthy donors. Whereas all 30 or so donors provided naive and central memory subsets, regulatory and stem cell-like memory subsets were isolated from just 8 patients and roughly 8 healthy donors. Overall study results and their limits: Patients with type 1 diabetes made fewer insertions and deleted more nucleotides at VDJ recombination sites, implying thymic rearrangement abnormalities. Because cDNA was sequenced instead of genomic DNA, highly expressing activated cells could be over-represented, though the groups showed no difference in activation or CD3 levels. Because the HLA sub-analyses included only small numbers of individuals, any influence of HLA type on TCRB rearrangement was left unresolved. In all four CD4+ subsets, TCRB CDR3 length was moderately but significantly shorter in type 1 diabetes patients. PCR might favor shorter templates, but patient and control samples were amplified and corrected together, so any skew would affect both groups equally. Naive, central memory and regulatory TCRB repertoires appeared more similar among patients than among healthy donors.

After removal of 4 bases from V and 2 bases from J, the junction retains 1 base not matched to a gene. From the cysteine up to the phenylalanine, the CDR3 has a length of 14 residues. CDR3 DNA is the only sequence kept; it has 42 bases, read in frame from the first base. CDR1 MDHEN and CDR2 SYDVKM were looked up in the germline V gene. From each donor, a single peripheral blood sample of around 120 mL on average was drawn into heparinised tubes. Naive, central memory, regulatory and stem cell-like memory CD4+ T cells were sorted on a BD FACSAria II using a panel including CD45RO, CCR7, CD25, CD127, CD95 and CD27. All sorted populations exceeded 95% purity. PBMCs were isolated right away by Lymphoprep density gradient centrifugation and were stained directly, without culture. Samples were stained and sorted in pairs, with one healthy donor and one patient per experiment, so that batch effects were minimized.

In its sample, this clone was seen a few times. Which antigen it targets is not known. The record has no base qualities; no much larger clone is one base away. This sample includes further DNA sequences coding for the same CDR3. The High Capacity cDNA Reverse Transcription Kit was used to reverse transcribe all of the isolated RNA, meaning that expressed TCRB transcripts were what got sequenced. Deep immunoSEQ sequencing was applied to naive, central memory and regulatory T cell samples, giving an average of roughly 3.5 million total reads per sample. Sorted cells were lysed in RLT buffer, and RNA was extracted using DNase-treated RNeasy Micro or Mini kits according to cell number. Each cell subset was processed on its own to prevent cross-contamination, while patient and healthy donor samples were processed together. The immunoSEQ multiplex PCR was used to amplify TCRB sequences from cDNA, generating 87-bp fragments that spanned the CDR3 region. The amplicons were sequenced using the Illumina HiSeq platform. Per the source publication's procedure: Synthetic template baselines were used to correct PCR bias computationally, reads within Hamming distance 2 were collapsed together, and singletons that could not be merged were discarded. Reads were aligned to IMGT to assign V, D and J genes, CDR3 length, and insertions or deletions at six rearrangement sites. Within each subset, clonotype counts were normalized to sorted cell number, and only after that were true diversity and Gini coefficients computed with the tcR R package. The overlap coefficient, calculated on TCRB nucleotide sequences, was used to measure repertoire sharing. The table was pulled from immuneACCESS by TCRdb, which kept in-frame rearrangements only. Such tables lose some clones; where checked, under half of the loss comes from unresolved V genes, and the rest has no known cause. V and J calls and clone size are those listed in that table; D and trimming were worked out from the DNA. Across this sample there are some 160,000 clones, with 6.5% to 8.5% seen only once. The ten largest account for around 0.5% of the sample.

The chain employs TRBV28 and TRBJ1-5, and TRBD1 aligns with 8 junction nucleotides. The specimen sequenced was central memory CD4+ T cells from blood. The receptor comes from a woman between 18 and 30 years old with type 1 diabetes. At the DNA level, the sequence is TGTGCCAGCAGTTCGGGACAGGGCAATCAGCCCCAGCATTTT. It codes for CASSSGQGNQPQHF.